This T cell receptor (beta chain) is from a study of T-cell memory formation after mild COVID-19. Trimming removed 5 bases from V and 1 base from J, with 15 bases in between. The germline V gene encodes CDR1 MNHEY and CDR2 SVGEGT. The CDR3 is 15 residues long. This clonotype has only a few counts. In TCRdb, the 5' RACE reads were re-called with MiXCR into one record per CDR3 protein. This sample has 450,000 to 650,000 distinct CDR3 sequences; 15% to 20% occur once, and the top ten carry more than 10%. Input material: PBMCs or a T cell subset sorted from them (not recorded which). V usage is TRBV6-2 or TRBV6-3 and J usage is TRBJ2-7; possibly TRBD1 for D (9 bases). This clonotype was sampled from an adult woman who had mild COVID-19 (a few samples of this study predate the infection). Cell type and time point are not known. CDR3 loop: CASSPGGTGSYEQYF. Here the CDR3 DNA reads TGTGCCAGCAGTCCGGGAGGGACAGGGTCCTACGAGCAGTACTTC.